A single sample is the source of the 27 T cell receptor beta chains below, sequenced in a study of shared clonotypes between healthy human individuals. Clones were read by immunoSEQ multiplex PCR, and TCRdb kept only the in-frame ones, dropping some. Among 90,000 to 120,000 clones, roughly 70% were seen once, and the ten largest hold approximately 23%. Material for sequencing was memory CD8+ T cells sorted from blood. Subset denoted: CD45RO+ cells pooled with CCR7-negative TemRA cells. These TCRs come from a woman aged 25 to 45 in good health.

CDR3 sequence: CASSTGVENYGYTF. CDR3 sequence (DNA): TGTGCCAGTAGCACTGGGGTAGAGAACTATGGCTACACCTTC. The chain couples TRBV19 to TRBJ1-2, with D unclear. The CDR3 has 14 amino acids. Germline CDR1 reads LNHDA; CDR2 reads SQIVND (reference sequence). V was shortened by 6 bases and J by 2 bases, with 13 bases between the two germline ends.

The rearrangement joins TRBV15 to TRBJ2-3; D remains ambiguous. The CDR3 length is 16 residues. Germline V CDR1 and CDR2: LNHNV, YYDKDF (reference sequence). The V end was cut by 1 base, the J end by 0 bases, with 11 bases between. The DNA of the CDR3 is TGTGCCACCAGCAGAGGGTTAGACGGGAGCACAGATACGCAGTATTTT. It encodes CATSRGLDGSTDTQYF.

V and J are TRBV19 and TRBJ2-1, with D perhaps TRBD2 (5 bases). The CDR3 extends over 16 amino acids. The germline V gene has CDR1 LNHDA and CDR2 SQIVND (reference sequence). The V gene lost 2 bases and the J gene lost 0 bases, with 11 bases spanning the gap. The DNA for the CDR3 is TGTGCCAGTAGTATATTCAGCGGTAGCTCCTACAATGAGCAGTTCTTC. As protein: CASSIFSGSSYNEQFF.

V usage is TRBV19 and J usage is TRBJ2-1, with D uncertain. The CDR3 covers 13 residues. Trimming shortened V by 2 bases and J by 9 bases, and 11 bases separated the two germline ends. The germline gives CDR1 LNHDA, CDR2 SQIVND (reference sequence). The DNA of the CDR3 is TGTGCCAGTAGTATATCCTCGTTTGCTGAGCAGTTCTTC. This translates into CASSISSFAEQFF. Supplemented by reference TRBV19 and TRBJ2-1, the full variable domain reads DGGITQSPKYLFRKEGQNVTLSCEQNLNHDAMYWYRQDPGQGLRLIYYSQIVNDFQKGDIAEGYSVSREKKESFPLTVTSAQKNPTAFYLCASSISSFAEQFFGPGTRLTVL.

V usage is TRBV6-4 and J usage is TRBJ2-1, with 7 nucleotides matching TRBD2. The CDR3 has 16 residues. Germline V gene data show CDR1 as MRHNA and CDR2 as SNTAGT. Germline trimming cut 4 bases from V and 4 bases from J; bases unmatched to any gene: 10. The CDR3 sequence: CASSVQVAGEYNEQFF. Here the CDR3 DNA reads TGTGCCAGCAGTGTCCAGGTGGCGGGGGAATACAATGAGCAGTTCTTC.

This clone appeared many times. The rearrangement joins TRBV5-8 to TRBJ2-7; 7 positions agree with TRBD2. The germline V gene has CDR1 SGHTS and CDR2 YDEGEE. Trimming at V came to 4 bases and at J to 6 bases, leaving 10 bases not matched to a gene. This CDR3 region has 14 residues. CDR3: CASSPGLAVFEQYF. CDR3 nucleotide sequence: TGTGCCAGCAGCCCCGGGCTAGCGGTCTTCGAGCAGTACTTC.

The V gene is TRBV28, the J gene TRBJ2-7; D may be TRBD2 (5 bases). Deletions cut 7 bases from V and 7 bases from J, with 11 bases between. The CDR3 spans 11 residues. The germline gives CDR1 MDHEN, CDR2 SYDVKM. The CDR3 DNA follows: TGTGCCAGCAAGGGAGTGATGGAGCAGTACTTC. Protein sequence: CASKGVMEQYF.

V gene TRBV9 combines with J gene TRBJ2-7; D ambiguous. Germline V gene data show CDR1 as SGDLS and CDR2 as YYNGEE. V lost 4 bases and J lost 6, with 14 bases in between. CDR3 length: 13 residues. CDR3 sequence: CASSPNLQSEQYF. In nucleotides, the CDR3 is TGTGCCAGCAGCCCAAACCTACAGAGCGAGCAGTACTTC.

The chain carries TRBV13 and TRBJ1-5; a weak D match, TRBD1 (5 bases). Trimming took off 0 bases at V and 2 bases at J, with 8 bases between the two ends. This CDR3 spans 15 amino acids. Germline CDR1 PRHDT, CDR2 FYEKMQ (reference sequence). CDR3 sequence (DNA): TGTGCCAGCAGCTTAGGTGCGGGGGGCAATCAGCCCCAGCATTTT. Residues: CASSLGAGGNQPQHF.

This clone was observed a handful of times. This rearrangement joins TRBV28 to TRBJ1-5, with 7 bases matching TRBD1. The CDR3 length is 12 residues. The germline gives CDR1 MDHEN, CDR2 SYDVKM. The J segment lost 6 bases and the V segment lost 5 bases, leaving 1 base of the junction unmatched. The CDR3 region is CASSHRGQPQHF. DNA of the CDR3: TGTGCCAGCAGTCACAGGGGTCAGCCCCAGCATTTT.

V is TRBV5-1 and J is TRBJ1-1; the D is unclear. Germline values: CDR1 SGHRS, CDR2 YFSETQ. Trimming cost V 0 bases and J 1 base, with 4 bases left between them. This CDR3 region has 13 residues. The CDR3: CASSLGANTEAFF. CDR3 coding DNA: TGCGCCAGCAGCTTGGGGGCGAACACTGAAGCTTTCTTT.

The CDR3 nucleotides read TGCGCCAGCAGTGAGACTTGGCGGGACTACAATGAGCAGTTCTTC. Translating gives CASSETWRDYNEQFF. The V gene is TRBV10-2, the J gene TRBJ2-1; weak D call: TRBD2 (6 bases). The CDR3 consists of 15 residues. Germline CDR1 reads WSHSY; CDR2 reads SAAADI. The V gene lost 2 bases and the J gene lost 3 bases, with 11 bases spanning the gap.

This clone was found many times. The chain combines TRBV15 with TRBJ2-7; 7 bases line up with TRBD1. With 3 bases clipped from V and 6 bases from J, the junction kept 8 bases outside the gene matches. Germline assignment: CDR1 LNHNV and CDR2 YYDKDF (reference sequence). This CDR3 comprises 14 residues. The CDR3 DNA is TGTGCCACCAGCAGGATAAACAGGGGCGGCGAGCAGTACTTC. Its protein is CATSRINRGGEQYF.

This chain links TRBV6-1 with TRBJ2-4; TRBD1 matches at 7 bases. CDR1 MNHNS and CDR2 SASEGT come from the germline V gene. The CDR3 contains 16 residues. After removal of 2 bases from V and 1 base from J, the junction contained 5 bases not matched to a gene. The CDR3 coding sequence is TGTGCCAGCAGTGAAACAGGGGTCGGGGCCAAAAACATTCAGTACTTC. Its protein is CASSETGVGAKNIQYF.

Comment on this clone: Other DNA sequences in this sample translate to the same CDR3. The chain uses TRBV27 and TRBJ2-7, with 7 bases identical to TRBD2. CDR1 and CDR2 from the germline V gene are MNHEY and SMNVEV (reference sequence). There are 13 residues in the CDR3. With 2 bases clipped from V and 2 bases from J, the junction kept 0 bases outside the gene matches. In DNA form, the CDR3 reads TGTGCCAGCAGTTTAGCGGGAGCCTACGAGCAGTACTTC. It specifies CASSLAGAYEQYF.

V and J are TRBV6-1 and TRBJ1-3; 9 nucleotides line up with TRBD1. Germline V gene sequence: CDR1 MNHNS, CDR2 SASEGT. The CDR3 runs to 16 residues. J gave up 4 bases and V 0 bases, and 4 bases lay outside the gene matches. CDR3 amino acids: CASSEAVGTGGNTIYF. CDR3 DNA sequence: TGTGCCAGCAGTGAAGCGGTCGGGACAGGGGGAAACACCATATATTTT.

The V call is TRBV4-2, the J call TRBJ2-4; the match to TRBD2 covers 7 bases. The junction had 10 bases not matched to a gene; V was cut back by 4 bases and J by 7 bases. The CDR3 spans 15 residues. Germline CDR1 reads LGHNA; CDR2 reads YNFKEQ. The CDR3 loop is CASSLLTSRRNIQYF. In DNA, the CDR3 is TGTGCCAGCAGCCTTTTGACTAGCAGAAGGAACATTCAGTACTTC.

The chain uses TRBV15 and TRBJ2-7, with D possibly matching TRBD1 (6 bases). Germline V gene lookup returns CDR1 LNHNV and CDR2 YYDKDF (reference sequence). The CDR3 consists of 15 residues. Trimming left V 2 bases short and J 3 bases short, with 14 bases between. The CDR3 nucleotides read TGTGCCACCAGCAGAACCCCGGGACACAACTACGAGCAGTACTTC. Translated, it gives CATSRTPGHNYEQYF.

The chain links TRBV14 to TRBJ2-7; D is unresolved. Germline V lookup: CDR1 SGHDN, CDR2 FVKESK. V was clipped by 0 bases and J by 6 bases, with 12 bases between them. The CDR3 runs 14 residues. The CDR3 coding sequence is TGTGCCAGCAGCCAAGAACCTTTGATGAGCGAGCAGTACTTC. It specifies CASSQEPLMSEQYF.

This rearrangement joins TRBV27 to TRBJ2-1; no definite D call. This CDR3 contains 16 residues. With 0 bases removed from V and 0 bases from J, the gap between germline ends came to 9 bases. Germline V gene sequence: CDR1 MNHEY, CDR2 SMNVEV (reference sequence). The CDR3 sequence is CASSLSLGSSYNEQFF. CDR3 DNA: TGTGCCAGCAGTTTATCGTTGGGAAGCTCCTACAATGAGCAGTTCTTC.

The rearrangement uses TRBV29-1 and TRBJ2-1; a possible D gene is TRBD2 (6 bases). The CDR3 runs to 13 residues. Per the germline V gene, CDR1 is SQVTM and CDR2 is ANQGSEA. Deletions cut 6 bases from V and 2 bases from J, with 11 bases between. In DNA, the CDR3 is TGCAGCGTGTTGGGGGGTACCTACAATGAGCAGTTCTTC. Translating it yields CSVLGGTYNEQFF.

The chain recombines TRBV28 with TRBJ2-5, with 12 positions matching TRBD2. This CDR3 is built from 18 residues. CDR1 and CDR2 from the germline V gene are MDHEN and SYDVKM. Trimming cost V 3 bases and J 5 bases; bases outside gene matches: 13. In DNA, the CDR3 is TGTGCCAGCAGTTTGGCTTGGGCTAGCGGGAGGGTTCGGGAGACCCAGTACTTC. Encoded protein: CASSLAWASGRVRETQYF. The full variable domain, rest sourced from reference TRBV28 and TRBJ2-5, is DVKVTQSSRYLVKRTGEKVFLECVQDMDHENMFWYRQDPGLGLRLIYFSYDVKMKEKGDIPEGYSVSREKKERFSLILESASTNQTSMYLCASSLAWASGRVRETQYFGPGTRLLVL.

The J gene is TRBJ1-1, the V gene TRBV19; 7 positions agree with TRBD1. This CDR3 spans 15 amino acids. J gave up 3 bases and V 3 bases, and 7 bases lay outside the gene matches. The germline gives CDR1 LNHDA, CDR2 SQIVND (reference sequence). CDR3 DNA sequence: TGTGCCAGTAGTATTGGGCAGGGGGGTGACACTGAAGCTTTCTTT. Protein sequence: CASSIGQGGDTEAFF.

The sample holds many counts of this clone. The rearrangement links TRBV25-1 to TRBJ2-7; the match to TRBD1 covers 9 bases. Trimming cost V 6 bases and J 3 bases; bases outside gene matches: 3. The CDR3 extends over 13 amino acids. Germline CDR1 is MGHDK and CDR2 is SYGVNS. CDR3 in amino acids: CASRPGQGYEQYF. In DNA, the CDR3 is TGTGCCAGCAGGCCGGGACAGGGCTACGAGCAGTACTTC.

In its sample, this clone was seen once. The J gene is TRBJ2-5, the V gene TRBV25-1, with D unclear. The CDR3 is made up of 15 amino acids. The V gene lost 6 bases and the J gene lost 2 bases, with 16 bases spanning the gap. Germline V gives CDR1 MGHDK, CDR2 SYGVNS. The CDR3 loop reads CASRGATRPQETQYF. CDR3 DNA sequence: TGTGCCAGCAGAGGAGCCACGCGGCCTCAAGAGACCCAGTACTTC.

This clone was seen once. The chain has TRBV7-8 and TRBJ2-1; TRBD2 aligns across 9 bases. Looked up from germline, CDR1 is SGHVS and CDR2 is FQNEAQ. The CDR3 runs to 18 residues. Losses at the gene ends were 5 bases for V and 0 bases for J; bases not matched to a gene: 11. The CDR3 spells CASSVRSGRLSSYNEQFF. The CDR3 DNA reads TGTGCCAGCAGCGTCCGAAGCGGGAGGCTGAGCTCCTACAATGAGCAGTTCTTC.

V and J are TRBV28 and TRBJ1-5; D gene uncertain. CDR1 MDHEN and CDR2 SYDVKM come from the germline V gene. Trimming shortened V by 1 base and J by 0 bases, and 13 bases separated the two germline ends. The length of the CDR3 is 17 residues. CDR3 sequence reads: CASSLSFPGYSNQPQHF. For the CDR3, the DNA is TGTGCCAGCAGTTTATCCTTCCCCGGGTATAGCAATCAGCCCCAGCATTTT.